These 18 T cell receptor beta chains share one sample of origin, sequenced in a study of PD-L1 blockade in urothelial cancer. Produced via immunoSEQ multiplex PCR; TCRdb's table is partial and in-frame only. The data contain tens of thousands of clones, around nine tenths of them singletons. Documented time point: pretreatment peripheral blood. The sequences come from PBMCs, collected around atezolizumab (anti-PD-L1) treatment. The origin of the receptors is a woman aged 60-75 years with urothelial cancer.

The CDR3 bases are TGTGCCAGCAGCCCAAATTCCGGGTTCGGTGAGCAGTTCTTC. Protein sequence: CASSPNSGFGEQFF. The J gene is TRBJ2-1, the V gene TRBV5-6; unclear D gene. Deletions cut 4 bases from V and 9 bases from J, with 17 bases between. Looked up from germline, CDR1 is SGHDT and CDR2 is YYEEEE. This CDR3 has 14 residues.

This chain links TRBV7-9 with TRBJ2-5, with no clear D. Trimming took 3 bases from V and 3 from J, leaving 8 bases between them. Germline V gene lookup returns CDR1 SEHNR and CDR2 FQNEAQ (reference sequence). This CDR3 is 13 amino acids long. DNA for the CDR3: TGTGCCAGCAGCTTGATAACAGAAGAGACCCAGTACTTC. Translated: CASSLITEETQYF.

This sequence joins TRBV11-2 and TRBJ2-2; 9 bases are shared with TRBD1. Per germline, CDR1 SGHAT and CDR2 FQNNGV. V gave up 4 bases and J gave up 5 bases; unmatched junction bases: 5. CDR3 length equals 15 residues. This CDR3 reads CASSSGTGKTGELFF. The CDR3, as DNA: TGTGCCAGCAGCTCCGGGACAGGGAAAACCGGGGAGCTGTTTTTT.

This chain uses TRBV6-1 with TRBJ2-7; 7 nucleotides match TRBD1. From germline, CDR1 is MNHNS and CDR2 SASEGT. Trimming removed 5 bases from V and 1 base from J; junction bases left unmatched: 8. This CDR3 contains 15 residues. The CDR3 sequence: CASSRRQGQSYEQYF. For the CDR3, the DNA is TGTGCCAGCAGTCGACGACAGGGTCAGTCCTACGAGCAGTACTTC.

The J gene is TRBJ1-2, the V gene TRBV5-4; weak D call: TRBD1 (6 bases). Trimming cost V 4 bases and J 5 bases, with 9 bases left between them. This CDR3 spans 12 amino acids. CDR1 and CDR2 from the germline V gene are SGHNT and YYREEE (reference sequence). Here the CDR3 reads CASSPTGYGYTF. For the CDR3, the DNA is TGTGCCAGCAGCCCCACAGGGTATGGCTACACCTTC.

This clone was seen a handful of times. Here the CDR3 DNA reads TGTGCCAGCAGCCAAGACCAGGGCTTAATCAATGAGCAGTTCTTC. This encodes CASSQDQGLINEQFF. The chain recombines TRBV14 with TRBJ2-1; perhaps TRBD1 as D (5 bases). The CDR3 length is 15 residues. V lost 0 bases and J 6 bases, leaving 12 bases between the germline ends. The V gene's germline CDR1 is SGHDN and CDR2 FVKESK.

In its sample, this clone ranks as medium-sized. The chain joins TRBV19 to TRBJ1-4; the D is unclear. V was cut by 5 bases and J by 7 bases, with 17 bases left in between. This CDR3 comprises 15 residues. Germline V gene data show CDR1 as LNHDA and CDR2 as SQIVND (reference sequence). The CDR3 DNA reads TGTGCCAGTAGTCCAGACAAGTTTTCCGTTGAAAAACTGTTTTTT. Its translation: CASSPDKFSVEKLFF.

CDR3 region: CASSAIGQGLGNIQYF. CDR3 DNA sequence: TGTGCCAGCAGCGCGATTGGACAGGGGCTGGGAAACATTCAGTACTTC. This chain joins TRBV5-8 and TRBJ2-4; TRBD1 matches at 9 bases. There are 16 residues in the CDR3. Germline trimming cut 4 bases from V and 6 bases from J; bases unmatched to any gene: 11. Germline CDR1 is SGHTS and CDR2 is YDEGEE.

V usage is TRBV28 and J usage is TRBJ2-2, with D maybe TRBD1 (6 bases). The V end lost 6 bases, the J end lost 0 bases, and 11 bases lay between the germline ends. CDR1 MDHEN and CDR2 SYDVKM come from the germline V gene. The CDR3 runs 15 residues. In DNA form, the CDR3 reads TGTGCCAGCAGACTGACAGGAGCGAACACCGGGGAGCTGTTTTTT. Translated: CASRLTGANTGELFF.

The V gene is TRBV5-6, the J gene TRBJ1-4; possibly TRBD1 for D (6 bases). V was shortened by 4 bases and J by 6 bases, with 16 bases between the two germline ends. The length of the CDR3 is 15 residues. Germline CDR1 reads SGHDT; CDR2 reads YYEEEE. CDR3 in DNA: TGTGCCAGCAGCCTGCTTGACAGGCGTCATGAAAAACTGTTTTTT. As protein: CASSLLDRRHEKLFF.

CDR3 sequence: CASSLDRGRMNTEAFF. CDR3 nucleotide sequence: TGTGCCAGCTCATTGGACAGGGGTAGGATGAACACTGAAGCTTTCTTT. This chain links TRBV18 with TRBJ1-1, with 9 bases lining up with TRBD1. CDR1 is KGHSH and CDR2 is LQKENI in the germline V gene. CDR3 length: 16 residues. With V trimmed by 5 bases and J by 0 bases, 7 bases remained unmatched.

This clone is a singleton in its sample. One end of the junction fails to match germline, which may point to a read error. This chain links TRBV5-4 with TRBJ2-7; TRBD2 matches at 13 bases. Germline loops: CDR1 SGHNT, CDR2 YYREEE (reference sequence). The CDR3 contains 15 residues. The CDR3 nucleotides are TGTGCCAGCAGCTCAGAACTAGCGGGAGGGGTGGCCTCACACTTC. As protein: CASSSELAGGVASHF. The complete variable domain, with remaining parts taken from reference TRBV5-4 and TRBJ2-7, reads ETGVTQSPTHLIKTRGQQVTLRCSSQSGHNTVSWYQQALGQGPQFIFQYYREEENGRGNFPPRFSGLQFPNYSSELNVNALELDDSALYLCASSSELAGGVASHFGPGTRLTVT.

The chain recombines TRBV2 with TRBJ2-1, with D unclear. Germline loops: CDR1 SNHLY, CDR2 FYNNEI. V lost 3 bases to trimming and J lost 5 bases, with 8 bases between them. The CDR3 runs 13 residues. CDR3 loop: CASSERRNNEQFF. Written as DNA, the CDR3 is TGTGCCAGCAGTGAGCGTAGAAACAATGAGCAGTTCTTC.

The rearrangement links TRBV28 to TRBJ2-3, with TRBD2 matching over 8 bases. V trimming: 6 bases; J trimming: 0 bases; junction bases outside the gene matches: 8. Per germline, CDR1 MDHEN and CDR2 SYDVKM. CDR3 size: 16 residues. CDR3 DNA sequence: TGTGCCAGCAGCCCGACTAGCGTATATAGCACAGATACGCAGTATTTT. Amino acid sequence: CASSPTSVYSTDTQYF.

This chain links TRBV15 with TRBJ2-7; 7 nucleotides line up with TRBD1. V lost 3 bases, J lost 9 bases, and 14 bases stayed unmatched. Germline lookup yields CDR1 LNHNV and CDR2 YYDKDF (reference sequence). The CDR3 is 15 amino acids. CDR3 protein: CATSRGKGALGVQYF. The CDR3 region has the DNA TGTGCCACCAGCAGGGGTAAGGGGGCCCTTGGCGTGCAGTACTTC.

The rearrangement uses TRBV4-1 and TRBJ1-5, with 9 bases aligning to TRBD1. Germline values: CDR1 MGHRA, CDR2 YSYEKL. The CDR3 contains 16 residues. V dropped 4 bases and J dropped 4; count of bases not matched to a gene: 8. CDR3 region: CASSLLPGQGNQPQHF. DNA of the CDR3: TGCGCCAGCAGCCTGTTACCGGGACAGGGAAATCAGCCCCAGCATTTT.

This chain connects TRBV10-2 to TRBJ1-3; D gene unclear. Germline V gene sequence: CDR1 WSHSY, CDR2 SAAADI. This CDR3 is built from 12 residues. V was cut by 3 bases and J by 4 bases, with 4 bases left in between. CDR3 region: CASSDIGNTIYF. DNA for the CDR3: TGCGCCAGCAGTGATATCGGAAACACCATATATTTT.

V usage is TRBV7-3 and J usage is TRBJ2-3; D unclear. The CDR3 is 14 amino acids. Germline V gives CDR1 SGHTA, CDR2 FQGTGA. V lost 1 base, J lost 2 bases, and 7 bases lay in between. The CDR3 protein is CASSLRANTDTQYF. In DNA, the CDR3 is TGTGCCAGCAGCTTAAGGGCGAACACAGATACGCAGTATTTT. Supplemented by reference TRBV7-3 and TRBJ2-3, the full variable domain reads GAGVSQTPSNKVTEKGKYVELRCDPISGHTALYWYRQSLGQGPEFLIYFQGTGAADDSGLPNDRFFAVRPEGSVSTLKIQRTERGDSAVYLCASSLRANTDTQYFGPGTRLTVL.